This T cell receptor (beta chain) was found in a study of cytomegalovirus exposure and HLA in healthy donors. Across the whole study: According to later analysis, the same platform produced the 120 validation and around 730 first-cohort repertoires.

The CDR3 runs 13 residues. Germline V gives CDR1 LGHNA, CDR2 YNFKEQ. The V and J ends lost 0 bases and 10 bases, in that order; junction bases with no gene match: 3. The data were produced by immunoSEQ multiplex PCR, yet TCRdb's version contains in-frame clones alone and is incomplete. The data contain under 150,000 clones, just under 85% of them singletons. The sequenced sample was PBMCs. The source is a woman aged 25 to 39 in good health and CMV-seronegative. The rearrangement uses TRBV4-2 and TRBJ2-7, with 10 positions matching TRBD2. The CDR3 sequence is CASSQELAGFQYF. The CDR3, as DNA: TGTGCCAGCAGCCAAGAACTAGCGGGGTTTCAGTACTTC.